One sample yielded the 15 T cell receptor beta chains listed below, sequenced in a study of beta chain features in type 1 diabetes. Every bit of the isolated RNA underwent reverse transcription, so sequencing read expressed TCRB transcripts. Using immunoSEQ multiplex PCR, the repertoire was profiled, and TCRdb retains in-frame clones only, with some absent. The sample has about 450,000 clones; 10% to 12% are singletons. The sample taken for sequencing was naive CD4+ T cells from blood. These TCRs come from a young woman in good health.

The chain carries TRBV30 and TRBJ1-5; the D gene is possibly TRBD1 (6 bases). The CDR3 runs 13 residues. CDR1 and CDR2 from the germline V gene are GTSNPN and SVGIG (reference sequence). The V end lost 8 bases, the J end lost 5 bases, and 16 bases lay between the germline ends. The CDR3 spells CAHGGGLDQPQHF. The CDR3 DNA reads as TGTGCCCACGGGGGGGGGCTGGATCAGCCCCAGCATTTT.

The chain is built from TRBV2 and TRBJ2-5, with 7 bases that match TRBD1. CDR3 length: 14 residues. J gave up 2 bases and V 8 bases, and 8 bases lay outside the gene matches. In germline, CDR1 is SNHLY, CDR2 FYNNEI. Written as DNA, the CDR3 is TGTGCCAGCTACCGGGACAGTGCTCAAGAGACCCAGTACTTC. Its translation is CASYRDSAQETQYF.

This clone was counted only a few times. This chain links TRBV7-9 with TRBJ1-2, with TRBD1 matching over 9 bases. CDR1 SEHNR and CDR2 FQNEAQ come from the germline V gene (reference sequence). With 6 bases clipped from V and 2 bases from J, the junction kept 16 bases outside the gene matches. This CDR3 comprises 18 residues. This CDR3 reads CASSPGPMGQGQNYGYTF. The CDR3 region has the DNA TGTGCCAGCAGTCCCGGTCCTATGGGACAGGGCCAAAACTATGGCTACACCTTC.

This clone has more than one count but fewer than ten. The genes are TRBV7-2 and TRBJ2-5, with D tentatively TRBD2 (7 bases). The CDR3 has 14 residues. Germline CDR1 SGHTA, CDR2 FQGNSA. The germline V and J ends were trimmed by 5 bases and 2 bases, with 12 bases remaining between them. The CDR3 sequence is CASSRGAQQETQYF. The CDR3 DNA reads TGTGCCAGCAGCCGGGGGGCCCAACAAGAGACCCAGTACTTC.

The V and J genes are TRBV9 and TRBJ1-1, with TRBD1 as a possible D gene (6 bases). The CDR3 is 14 residues long. V gave up 3 bases and J gave up 7 bases, with 16 bases separating them. Germline assignment: CDR1 SGDLS and CDR2 YYNGEE. The CDR3 region is CASSGFRGQFEAFF. CDR3 DNA sequence: TGTGCCAGCAGCGGGTTTCGGGGGCAGTTTGAAGCTTTCTTT.

This clone has just a few counts. In the same sample, other DNA sequences code for this CDR3. This chain uses TRBV7-9 with TRBJ1-1; D perhaps matches TRBD1 (5 bases). There are 14 residues in the CDR3. Looked up from germline, CDR1 is SEHNR and CDR2 is FQNEAQ (reference sequence). Trimming cost V 0 bases and J 1 base, with 6 bases left between them. The CDR3 spells CASSLAGPNTEAFF. The CDR3 DNA reads TGTGCCAGCAGCTTAGCGGGGCCGAACACTGAAGCTTTCTTT.

This clone turned up a few times. J is TRBJ2-1 and V is TRBV4-3; D unresolved. Germline lookup yields CDR1 LGHNA and CDR2 YSLEER. V was shortened by 1 base and J by 5 bases, with 9 bases between the two germline ends. This CDR3 has 14 residues. The CDR3 bases are TGCGCCAGCAGCCAAGTCGCGGAGAACAATGAGCAGTTCTTC. This sequence encodes CASSQVAENNEQFF.

The chain's CDR3 is CSVDRVNTEAFF. The CDR3 DNA follows: TGCAGCGTCGACAGGGTTAACACTGAAGCTTTCTTT. This chain joins TRBV29-1 and TRBJ1-1, with 7 bases that match TRBD1. This CDR3 is built from 12 residues. Trimming took 6 bases from V and 2 from J; bases not matched to a gene: 3. CDR1 is SQVTM, CDR2 ANQGSEA, per germline.

This clone was seen only a few times. The chain joins TRBV4-2 to TRBJ1-2, with D unclear. Germline V gives CDR1 LGHNA, CDR2 YNFKEQ. The CDR3 extends over 15 amino acids. Trimming shortened V by 0 bases and J by 3 bases, and 11 bases separated the two germline ends. CDR3 protein: CASSQDFGGHYGYTF. The CDR3, as DNA: TGTGCCAGCAGCCAAGATTTTGGAGGGCACTATGGCTACACCTTC.

J is TRBJ2-7 and V is TRBV7-2, with D unclear. V was cut by 1 base and J by 2 bases, with 15 bases left in between. This CDR3 is 16 amino acids long. The V gene's germline CDR1 is SGHTA and CDR2 FQGNSA. In DNA form, the CDR3 reads TGTGCCAGCAGCTTAGGAGGCCCTCAATACCCCTACGAGCAGTACGTC. This translates into CASSLGGPQYPYEQYV.

This clone was seen a handful of times. The genes are TRBV29-1 and TRBJ2-5, with D maybe TRBD2 (6 bases). The CDR3 runs 13 residues. Germline-derived CDR1 and CDR2 are SQVTM and ANQGSEA. Trimming stripped 7 bases from V and 5 bases from J, with 17 bases between. This CDR3 reads CSGVDSGGETQYF. CDR3 coding DNA: TGCAGCGGTGTTGACTCCGGAGGGGAGACCCAGTACTTC.

The chain recombines TRBV7-2 with TRBJ2-3; 11 bases line up with TRBD2. The junction had 6 bases not matched to a gene; V was cut back by 6 bases and J by 1 base. The CDR3 has 16 amino acids. The germline V gene encodes CDR1 SGHTA and CDR2 FQGNSA. The DNA for the CDR3 is TGTGCCAGCAGGACGACTAGCGGGATGCGCACAGATACGCAGTATTTT. Translated, it gives CASRTTSGMRTDTQYF.

There are a few counts of this clone. The chain recombines TRBV30 with TRBJ2-1; 7 nucleotides agree with TRBD1. This CDR3 region has 14 residues. After removal of 3 bases from V and 3 bases from J, the junction contained 5 bases not matched to a gene. The germline gives CDR1 GTSNPN, CDR2 SVGIG (reference sequence). CDR3 protein: CAWRQGVLYNEQFF. CDR3 DNA: TGTGCCTGGAGGCAGGGGGTCCTCTACAATGAGCAGTTCTTC.

This clone was seen more than once but under ten times. The V gene is TRBV7-9, the J gene TRBJ2-5; the D is unclear. Germline V gene sequence: CDR1 SEHNR, CDR2 FQNEAQ (reference sequence). The CDR3 is made up of 11 amino acids. V was cut by 5 bases and J by 5 bases, with 6 bases left in between. Written as DNA, the CDR3 is TGTGCCAGCAGCGGTGGGGAGACCCAGTACTTC. As protein: CASSGGETQYF.

This clone came up a few times. This chain connects TRBV28 to TRBJ1-6; 7 nucleotides line up with TRBD1. Germline V lookup: CDR1 MDHEN, CDR2 SYDVKM. The CDR3 length is 16 residues. The ends lost 2 bases at V and 5 bases at J; junction bases unmatched: 6. CDR3 in DNA: TGTGCCAGCAGTTTACTAACAGGGGAGGATAATTCACCCCTCCACTTT. It specifies CASSLLTGEDNSPLHF.